A single sample is the source of the 19 T cell receptor beta chains below, sequenced in a study of CXCR3-negative and CXCR3-positive naive CD8 T cells. Study results and caveats: Comparison of naive cells showed more hydrophobic TRB CDR3s in CXCR3-positive than in CXCR3-negative naive cells.

Through 5' RACE with UMI labels, the TRB cDNA libraries were prepared. No DNA is given; TCRdb re-called the 5' RACE reads and lists each CDR3 protein once. Its listing shows approximately 98,000 distinct CDR3 sequences. The antigens of these receptors remain unknown. Sequencing used naive CXCR3+ CD8+ T cells from blood. As to subset: CD45RO-CCR7+CD27+CD95- naive CD8+ T cells expressing CXCR3 (TNR3+). The receptors were gathered from a human donor in good health. Some clones in this sample may be carry-over from other donors' samples.

The chain combines TRBV4-3 with TRBJ1-4. Looked up from germline, CDR1 is LGHNA and CDR2 is YSLEER. The CDR3 length is 15 residues. This CDR3 is CASSPSSSTNEKLFF.

This chain links TRBV7-2 with TRBJ2-5; absent DNA, TCRdb's TRBD1 call cannot be checked. The CDR3 sequence is 14 residues long. Germline V gene sequence: CDR1 SGHTA, CDR2 FQGNSA. The CDR3 protein is CASSLAFKGETQYF.

This chain's CDR3 is CASWDRINYGYTF. The chain is built from TRBV25-1 and TRBJ1-2; TCRdb's D gene call, TRBD1, goes unchecked for lack of DNA. Germline CDR1 reads MGHDK; CDR2 reads SYGVNS. This CDR3 has 13 residues.

The J gene is TRBJ2-2, the V gene TRBV7-8; the TCRdb call, TRBD2, lacks DNA for checking. There are 15 residues in the CDR3. Germline V CDR1 and CDR2: SGHVS, FQNEAQ. Here the CDR3 reads CASSLGGSNTGELFF.

The CDR3 protein is CSVEQAGFGELFF. This chain joins TRBV29-1 and TRBJ2-2; without DNA, the TCRdb call of TRBD1 cannot be checked. Germline assignment: CDR1 SQVTM and CDR2 ANQGSEA. This CDR3 is 13 amino acids long.

The genes are TRBV7-9 and TRBJ2-1; TCRdb outputs TRBD2, but without DNA this stays unchecked. Germline V gene data show CDR1 as SEHNR and CDR2 as FQNEAQ (reference sequence). This CDR3 is built from 16 residues. CDR3: CASSSPLAGGYNEQFF. Drawing the rest from reference TRBV7-9 and TRBJ2-1, the complete variable domain is DTGVSQNPRHKITKRGQNVTFRCDPISEHNRLYWYRQTLGQGPEFLTYFQNEAQLEKSRLLSDRFSAERPKGSFSTLEIQRTEQGDSAMYLCASSSPLAGGYNEQFFGPGTRLTVL.

The genes are TRBV7-6 and TRBJ2-3. CDR1 SGHVS and CDR2 FNYEAQ come from the germline V gene. The CDR3 runs to 17 residues. CDR3 in amino acids: CASSIALGRPKEDTQYF.

The J gene is TRBJ2-3, the V gene TRBV12-3 or TRBV12-4; TCRdb designates TRBD2, a call that cannot be tested without DNA. CDR3 length: 16 amino acids. The CDR3 sequence: CASSAGTSGRTDTQYF.

V is TRBV28 and J is TRBJ2-2; without DNA, the TCRdb call of TRBD1 cannot be checked. Germline loops: CDR1 MDHEN, CDR2 SYDVKM. CDR3 length: 15 amino acids. CDR3 protein: CASSSRGLKTGELFF.

The chain has TRBV7-3 and TRBJ2-2; the TCRdb call, TRBD1, lacks DNA for checking. In germline, CDR1 is SGHTA, CDR2 FQGTGA. CDR3 length: 15 residues. CDR3 loop: CASTATGPNTGELFF.

The rearrangement uses TRBV28 and TRBJ1-4; TCRdb's D call of TRBD1 is untestable without DNA. CDR1 MDHEN and CDR2 SYDVKM come from the germline V gene. The CDR3 is 13 amino acids. Here the CDR3 reads CASSFRGLEKLFF.

The V call is TRBV6-6, the J call TRBJ2-7; TCRdb's D call of TRBD2 is untestable without DNA. Germline V gene lookup returns CDR1 MNHNY and CDR2 SVGAGI (reference sequence). CDR3 length equals 15 residues. The CDR3 sequence: CASSYVRTSNYEQYF.

The chain joins TRBV7-6 to TRBJ2-2; the D call of TRBD1 rests on TCRdb alone, since no DNA is present to check it. There are 16 residues in the CDR3. Germline V gene data show CDR1 as SGHVS and CDR2 as FNYEAQ. Here the CDR3 reads CASSLAPTGGTGELFF.

The chain uses TRBV29-1 and TRBJ1-2. CDR1 is SQVTM, CDR2 ANQGSEA, per germline. The CDR3 has 13 residues. The chain's CDR3 is CSVEEGTLYGYTF.

The chain links TRBV27 to TRBJ2-2; TCRdb reports TRBD1, a call that lacks DNA to check it against. The germline V gene encodes CDR1 MNHEY and CDR2 SMNVEV (reference sequence). The CDR3 extends over 13 amino acids. The CDR3: CASSKGGIGELFF.

The chain has TRBV12-3 or TRBV12-4 and TRBJ2-7. This CDR3 has 11 residues. CDR3: CASGTAHEQYF.

This chain joins TRBV27 and TRBJ2-7; the TRBD1 assignment by TCRdb is unverifiable without DNA. The CDR3 runs 14 residues. Germline V CDR1 and CDR2: MNHEY, SMNVEV (reference sequence). The CDR3 here is CASSFAGPSYEQYF.

The chain uses TRBV12-3 or TRBV12-4 and TRBJ2-3; the D gene TCRdb calls, TRBD1, cannot be checked with no DNA. This CDR3 region has 16 residues. The CDR3 sequence is CASSLVDRVGTDTQYF.

The V gene is TRBV27, the J gene TRBJ2-1; TCRdb outputs TRBD2, but without DNA this stays unchecked. Per the germline V gene, CDR1 is MNHEY and CDR2 is SMNVEV (reference sequence). CDR3 length equals 17 residues. The CDR3 sequence: CASSLLPTSGGWFEQFF.